The clone carrying this T cell receptor beta chain appeared once. These data originate in a study of cytomegalovirus exposure and HLA in healthy donors. Researchers ran the PCR with 60 Vbeta and 13 Jbeta primers. The table came from immunoSEQ multiplex PCR; TCRdb's copy has only in-frame clones and leaves some out. The sample yields nearly 110,000 clones, 71% seen once. The junction had 8 bases not matched to a gene; V was cut back by 6 bases and J by 2 bases. This CDR3 is 16 amino acids long. Germline V CDR1 and CDR2: LNHDA, SQIVND (reference sequence). Sequencing input: PBMCs. The clonotype was recovered from a female donor in good health and CMV-seronegative. The rearrangement links TRBV19 to TRBJ1-5; 9 bases are a match to TRBD1. CDR3 region: CASRDTGGAGNQPQHF. In nucleotides, the CDR3 is TGTGCCAGTAGGGACACAGGGGGCGCGGGCAATCAGCCCCAGCATTTT.